A selection of T cell receptor beta chains follows, all from one sample in a study of CD8+CD57+ T cells in acquired aplastic anemia. TCRdb independently ran MiXCR on the reads; one entry per CDR3 protein. The repertoire includes around 400,000 distinct CDR3 sequences, just under 70% of them detected once, and 3% to 4.5% sits in the top ten. The specimen sequenced was sorted CD4+, CD8+, or CD8+CD57+ T cells (not recorded which) from PBMCs. These receptors came from a human donor in good health, serving as a control. The conserved cysteine and the conserved F or W are not part of the CDR3 here.

J,V,CDR3
TRBJ1-6,TRBV10-3,AISYSGWRSGNSPLH
TRBJ2-5,TRBV20-1,SAHTGDRGTETQY
TRBJ1-1,TRBV6-2/TRBV6-3,ASSYAFEAF
TRBJ1-2,TRBV20-1,SAGGVCKNSYT
TRBJ1-5,TRBV5-8,ASSIAPRGNQPQH
TRBJ2-1,TRBV4-3,ASSQDGTGFYNEQF
TRBJ1-2,TRBV20-1,SATGASNTVGYT
TRBJ1-2,TRBV24-1,ASSKVTGQGVYGYT
TRBJ1-1,TRBV5-1,ASSSIRQGGNTEAF
TRBJ1-5,TRBV7-4,ASSRDARAEQH
TRBJ1-2,TRBV12-3/TRBV12-4,ASSKDRSYGYT
TRBJ2-2,TRBV19,ASRQRRELF
TRBJ2-3,TRBV29-1,IGLSTDTQY
TRBJ1-4,TRBV14,ASSQDDTGEGTATNEKLF
TRBJ2-2,TRBV7-8,ASSQSDGAYEQY
TRBJ2-1,TRBV10-3,AISPLTGGPYNEQF
TRBJ2-7,TRBV5-1,ASSQVQGDPSYEQY
TRBJ1-5,TRBV5-6,ASSLEGHSNQPQH
TRBJ1-4,TRBV12-3/TRBV12-4,ASSVQGTNEKLF
TRBJ2-7,TRBV6-5,ASSPPKGAPYEQY
TRBJ1-2,TRBV12-3/TRBV12-4,ASSLVHYGYT
TRBJ1-3,TRBV7-2,ASSFSGTPGNTIY
TRBJ2-1,TRBV20-1,SASGLAGAGEQF
TRBJ1-5,TRBV6-1,ASRSQGARDQPQH
TRBJ1-3,TRBV7-2,ASSPTNDGTEAFLY
TRBJ1-2,TRBV11-2,ASSSNQGTYGYT
TRBJ1-2,TRBV5-1,ASSPRPGTGYT
TRBJ1-1,TRBV19,ASSKGRSNTEAF
TRBJ2-7,TRBV7-9,ASSFGGAGQDGTY
TRBJ2-5,TRBV19,ASSRGRPSPHY
TRBJ1-6,TRBV7-3,ASIPPQGSSPLH
TRBJ2-3,TRBV2,ASSGTGVTDTQY
TRBJ2-3,TRBV4-2,ASSQDPGGTDTQY
TRBJ1-3,TRBV20-1,SARVLVAGNTIY
TRBJ2-3,TRBV12-3/TRBV12-4,ASSSFLDGDTQY
TRBJ1-6,TRBV10-3,ATGEGKGQNSPLH
TRBJ2-7,TRBV7-9,ASNRGLYEQY
TRBJ1-5,TRBV6-5,ASGRERQPQH